This note documents a single T cell receptor (beta chain) sequence. Its binding antigen is unknown. Base qualities are not provided; no much larger clone lies one nucleotide away. This sample is part of a study of blood T cell repertoires in COVID-19 (dated by TCRdb to between 2020 and 2021). Turning to the overall study: Collaborator samples came from the United States, Italy and Spain and covered acute and convalescent phases of COVID-19. The material from the prospective study consisted of cDNA or gDNA derived from T cells, B-cell-depleted T cells, or PBMCs. The dataset comprised deeply sampled blood TCRbeta repertoires from subjects exposed to, actively infected with, or recovered from COVID-19. The repertoires were released in a freely available public database intended as a resource for research on the immune response to SARS-CoV-2. Samples came from the ongoing ImmuneRACE study (first 160 participants) plus 1,254 subjects from 6 global collaborators. Nearly every sample came with metadata listing a de-identified subject ID, COVID-19 status, age in years and sex. Where available, HLA class I and class II types were taken from metadata supplied by the sample provider and were not determined by assay-based typing. Findings and caveats that apply to the study as a whole: The quantity of clinical and demographic metadata differed by source and by participant and was supplied without curation.

TCRbeta CDR3 regions were amplified from genomic DNA using the immunoSEQ Assay, a bias-controlled multiplex PCR. On the study's bioinformatics: The number of nucleated cells in each sample was estimated by amplification of reference gene primers within the assay. To quantify the absolute abundance of each unique TCRbeta CDR3 rearrangement, sequence reads were collapsed and filtered. For each sample, productive Simpson clonality was calculated by taking the square root of Simpson's diversity index across productive rearrangements. TCRdb stores this immuneACCESS table with in-frame sequences only. Part of the clones is absent; in the studies checked, under half of the shortfall reflects unresolved V genes, and no reason is known for the rest. D and trimming come from the DNA, and the V and J calls and clone size come from that table. The table for this sample lists 110,000 or so clones; approximately 88% of them were counted only once. The biggest ten clones account for roughly 2.3% of the sample.

Including cysteine and phenylalanine, the CDR3 has 15 amino acids. Only CDR3 DNA remains: 45 bases, in frame from the first base. Whole blood was collected in K2EDTA tubes by collaborating institutions according to the institutions' own protocols. For TCRbeta analysis, collaborators shipped samples as frozen whole blood, isolated PBMCs, or DNA extracted from either of those sample types. The material sequenced was peripheral blood. The sequence came from a human donor in a cohort sampled during active COVID-19. Recombination connected TRBV7-5 to TRBJ2-5; TRBD2 is the table's D call and was not checked against the DNA. TRBV7-5 is shown as a pseudogene. The DNA sequence is as follows: TGTGCCAGAAGCTTAGGGGCTAGCGGTGGGGAGACCCAGTACTTC. This gives the protein CARSLGASGGETQYF.